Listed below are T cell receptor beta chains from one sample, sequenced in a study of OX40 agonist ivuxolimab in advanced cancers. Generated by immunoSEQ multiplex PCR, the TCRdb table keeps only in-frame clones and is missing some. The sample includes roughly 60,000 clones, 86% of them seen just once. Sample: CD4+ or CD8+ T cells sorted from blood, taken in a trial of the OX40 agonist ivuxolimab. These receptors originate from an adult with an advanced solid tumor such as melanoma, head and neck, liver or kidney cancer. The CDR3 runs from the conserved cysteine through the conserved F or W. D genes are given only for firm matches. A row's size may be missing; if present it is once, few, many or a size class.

CASSLRAKAAQYF	TGTGCCAGCAGTTTAAGGGCCAAAGCGGCCCAGTACTTC	TRBV27	-	TRBJ2-5	-
CASTRSRAGSSYEQYF	TGTGCCAGCACCCGTTCGCGGGCGGGAAGCTCCTACGAGCAGTACTTC	TRBV7-2	-	TRBJ2-7	-
CASSFGAGNTGELFF	TGCGCCAGCAGCTTTGGAGCGGGGAACACCGGGGAGCTGTTTTTT	TRBV5-1	-	TRBJ2-2	-
CASSQTTGNQPQHF	TGCGCCAGCAGCCAAACGACGGGCAATCAGCCCCAGCATTTT	TRBV4-3	-	TRBJ1-5	-
CASSLDQENSPLHF	TGTGCCAGCAGCTTAGATCAAGAAAATTCACCCCTCCACTTT	TRBV7-2	-	TRBJ1-6	once
CATSSGGYGYTF	TGTGCCACCAGCTCGGGGGGGTATGGCTACACCTTC	TRBV15	-	TRBJ1-2	-
CASTLGSDTQYF	TGTGCCAGCACCCTAGGGTCAGATACGCAGTATTTT	TRBV2	-	TRBJ2-3	once
CATKIGGLRGVLSGANVLTF	TGTGCCACCAAGATCGGCGGGTTGCGGGGGGTCCTCTCTGGGGCCAACGTCCTGACTTTC	TRBV15	TRBD2	TRBJ2-6	once
CASSLVGGQETQYF	TGTGCCAGCAGCTTAGTAGGGGGGCAAGAGACCCAGTACTTC	TRBV7-2	-	TRBJ2-5	-
CASSLTGGIYEQYF	TGTGCCAGCAGCTTAACAGGGGGCATCTACGAGCAGTACTTC	TRBV11-3	TRBD1	TRBJ2-7	-
CASSLAGTGVYTF	TGTGCCAGCAGCTTAGCCGGGACAGGGGTCTACACCTTC	TRBV7-2	TRBD1	TRBJ1-2	-
CASSQTESQETQYF	TGCGCCAGCAGCCAGACAGAGAGCCAAGAGACCCAGTACTTC	TRBV5-1	-	TRBJ2-5	-
CAWSVGVGAETQYF	TGTGCCTGGAGTGTAGGCGTGGGGGCGGAGACCCAGTACTTC	TRBV30	-	TRBJ2-5	-
CASSYQSDTQYF	TGTGCCAGCAGTTATCAGTCGGATACGCAGTATTTT	TRBV6-6	-	TRBJ2-3	-
CASSSTEINQPQHF	TGTGCCAGCAGCTCTACAGAAATCAATCAGCCCCAGCATTTT	TRBV7-2	-	TRBJ1-5	once
CASSHGRGTGDGQETQYF	TGTGCCAGCAGCCACGGTAGGGGGACAGGGGACGGCCAAGAGACCCAGTACTTC	TRBV4-2	TRBD1	TRBJ2-5	-
CASSLAPRGTGELFF	TGTGCCAGCAGCTTAGCCCCAAGAGGGACCGGGGAGCTGTTTTTT	TRBV7-3	-	TRBJ2-2	-
CASSPATNEKLFF	TGTGCTAGCAGCCCAGCAACTAATGAAAAACTGTTTTTT	TRBV7-7	-	TRBJ1-4	-
CASSPEPWGTDTQYF	TGTGCCAGCTCACCGGAGCCGTGGGGCACAGATACGCAGTATTTT	TRBV18	-	TRBJ2-3	few
CASRTSGRAGYGYTF	TGTGCCAGTAGGACTTCCGGCAGGGCGGGCTATGGCTACACCTTC	TRBV19	-	TRBJ1-2	few
CASSLGQFRNIQYF	TGTGCCAGCAGCTTGGGACAGTTTAGAAACATTCAGTACTTC	TRBV7-2	TRBD1	TRBJ2-4	-
CASSSGTGGLRTNEKLFF	TGTGCCAGCAGCTCCGGGACAGGGGGTTTACGGACTAATGAAAAACTGTTTTTT	TRBV7-9	TRBD1	TRBJ1-4	once